This TCR beta chain derives from a study of blood T cell repertoires in COVID-19. Looking at the study overall: Whether acute or convalescent, the COVID-19 samples came from the United States, Italy and Spain. T cells, B-cell-depleted T cells, or PBMCs supplied cDNA or gDNA.

This CDR3 comprises 12 residues. Germline-derived CDR1 and CDR2 are SQVTM and ANQGSEA. Trimming removed 4 bases from V and 7 bases from J, with 13 bases in between. Original processing methods: It was from reference gene primer amplification that nucleated cell counts were estimated. Using immunoSEQ multiplex PCR, the repertoire was profiled, and TCRdb retains in-frame clones only, with some absent. V and J calls and clone size are given by that table; D and trimming were obtained from the DNA. The data contain roughly 240,000 clones, about 91% of them singletons. Those enrolled, adults aged about 18 to 89 years, came from about two dozen US areas.

Material for sequencing was PBMCs or T cells enriched from blood (not recorded which). The rearrangement uses TRBV29-1 and TRBJ1-2, with D maybe TRBD1 (6 bases). The sequence derives from a woman aged 40 to 50 with acute COVID-19. The CDR3 sequence: CSVGEGVGGYTF. The DNA of the CDR3 is TGCAGCGTTGGGGAGGGGGTAGGTGGCTACACCTTC.